One and the same sample provided the 13 T cell receptor beta chains below, sequenced in a study of blood T cell repertoires in COVID-19. Sequenced by immunoSEQ multiplex PCR; TCRdb stores in-frame clones only, minus some. The sample contains approximately 170,000 clones, around 74% of which appear only once. Material for sequencing was peripheral blood. The receptor set was obtained from a woman of 80 years or more with acute or convalescent COVID-19.

On this clone: Different DNA sequences within this sample yield the same CDR3. The chain carries TRBV6-5 and TRBJ1-5; unclear D gene. Germline loops: CDR1 MNHEY, CDR2 SVGAGI. V was pared by 0 bases and J by 2 bases, with 8 bases between. The CDR3 loop spans 15 amino acids. As DNA, the CDR3 is TGTGCCAGCAGTTACTCTATTCAGGGCAATCAGCCCCAGCATTTT. Protein product: CASSYSIQGNQPQHF.

J is TRBJ1-3 and V is TRBV13; D is unresolved. This CDR3 contains 16 residues. Germline V CDR1 and CDR2: PRHDT, FYEKMQ (reference sequence). The V end was cut by 5 bases, the J end by 0 bases, with 14 bases between. CDR3 region: CASSLMGGNSGNTIYF. CDR3 nucleotides: TGTGCCAGCAGCCTCATGGGAGGAAACTCTGGAAACACCATATATTTT.

There are a few counts of this clone. The chain is built from TRBV6-5 and TRBJ1-1; D is uncertain. Germline assignment: CDR1 MNHEY and CDR2 SVGAGI. Deletions cut 0 bases from V and 1 base from J, with 12 bases between. This CDR3 region has 16 residues. DNA for the CDR3: TGTGCCAGCAGTTACTCAATCCCGAGAGCGAACACTGAAGCTTTCTTT. Residues: CASSYSIPRANTEAFF.

This clone occurred a few times. The V gene is TRBV28, the J gene TRBJ2-2; D unclear. CDR3 length equals 12 residues. Trimming stripped 7 bases from V and 1 base from J, with 4 bases between. The germline gives CDR1 MDHEN, CDR2 SYDVKM. CDR3 amino acids: CASTLNTGELFF. As DNA, the CDR3 is TGTGCCAGCACATTGAACACCGGGGAGCTGTTTTTT. The full variable domain, completed using reference TRBV28 and TRBJ2-2, is DVKVTQSSRYLVKRTGEKVFLECVQDMDHENMFWYRQDPGLGLRLIYFSYDVKMKEKGDIPEGYSVSREKKERFSLILESASTNQTSMYLCASTLNTGELFFGEGSRLTVL.

The chain joins TRBV28 to TRBJ2-2, with D perhaps matching TRBD2 (6 bases). The ends were cut back, 5 bases at V and 0 bases at J, with 10 bases in the middle. This CDR3 has 15 residues. Germline CDR1 MDHEN, CDR2 SYDVKM. The CDR3 DNA is TGTGCCAGCAGTCTTGGAGGGCCGAACACCGGGGAGCTGTTTTTT. It yields the protein CASSLGGPNTGELFF.

The chain joins TRBV10-3 to TRBJ2-3; D is uncertain. CDR1 is ENHRY, CDR2 SYGVKD, per germline. CDR3 length: 13 amino acids. Trimming removed 8 bases at V and 6 bases at J, with 15 bases between. Written as DNA, the CDR3 is TGTGCCATCGGAACCGGGTCTGCGGATACGCAGTATTTT. Residues: CAIGTGSADTQYF.

The chain recombines TRBV7-2 with TRBJ2-1; D is possibly TRBD1 (5 bases). The V gene lost 5 bases and the J gene lost 3 bases, with 8 bases spanning the gap. CDR1 SGHTA and CDR2 FQGNSA come from the germline V gene. This CDR3 comprises 13 residues. The CDR3, as DNA: TGTGCCAGCAGCCCACAGGTCTACAATGAGCAGTTCTTC. Protein product: CASSPQVYNEQFF.

This chain uses TRBV24-1 with TRBJ2-3; 7 bases map to TRBD1. This CDR3 spans 16 amino acids. Per the germline V gene, CDR1 is KGHDR and CDR2 is SFDVKD. The V gene end was trimmed by 0 bases and the J gene end by 1 base; junction bases not matched to a gene: 3. CDR3 nucleotides: TGTGCCACCAGTGATTTGCACAGGGGAGGCACAGATACGCAGTATTTT. It is translated as CATSDLHRGGTDTQYF.

The count of this clone is one. The rearrangement links TRBV6-2 or TRBV6-3 to TRBJ2-1; TRBD1 matches at 7 bases. The CDR3 is 15 residues long. Unmatched junction bases numbered 9, after V lost 5 bases and J lost 5 bases. The germline CDR1 and CDR2 sequences are MNHEY and SVGEGT. CDR3 sequence: CASSGQAPWNNEQFF. CDR3 coding DNA: TGTGCCAGCAGTGGACAGGCACCATGGAACAATGAGCAGTTCTTC.

This clone was seen more than once but under ten times. V is TRBV28 and J is TRBJ1-2, with D unresolved. Germline V CDR1 and CDR2: MDHEN, SYDVKM. The CDR3 loop spans 14 amino acids. Trimming stripped 4 bases from V and 8 bases from J, with 17 bases between. CDR3 coding DNA: TGTGCCAGCAGTTGGGCTCCGGGGAGAAACGGCTACACCTTC. As protein: CASSWAPGRNGYTF.

V and J are TRBV15 and TRBJ1-1; no clear D. This CDR3 is built from 13 residues. V was shortened by 0 bases and J by 2 bases, with 4 bases between the two germline ends. Germline V lookup: CDR1 LNHNV, CDR2 YYDKDF (reference sequence). The CDR3 spells CATSRDLNTEAFF. In nucleotides, the CDR3 is TGTGCCACCAGCAGAGACCTTAACACTGAAGCTTTCTTT.

The chain uses TRBV20-1 and TRBJ1-6, with D possibly TRBD1 on 5 matching bases. Germline assignment: CDR1 DFQATT and CDR2 SNEGSKA (reference sequence). CDR3 length: 13 amino acids. The V end was cut by 3 bases, the J end by 6 bases, with 9 bases between. The CDR3 coding sequence is TGCAGTGCTAGTCGGGGGTTTAATTCACCCCTCCACTTT. Translating gives CSASRGFNSPLHF.

Here the CDR3 reads CASGPGGSPEKLFF. CDR3 DNA: TGTGCCAGCGGGCCAGGGGGTTCACCTGAAAAACTGTTTTTT. The chain carries TRBV2 and TRBJ1-4; 7 nucleotides line up with TRBD1. Germline CDR1 and CDR2: SNHLY and FYNNEI. Trimming took 8 bases from V and 7 from J; bases not matched to a gene: 10. The CDR3 totals 14 residues.